A single sample gave rise to the 28 T cell receptor beta chains below, sequenced in a study of CD8 T cells in ankylosing spondylitis (dated by TCRdb to the late 2010s). Paper-wide results and their limitations: Blood from ankylosing spondylitis patients appeared to be characterized by a TCR beta motif made up of under ten highly homologous amino acid variants.

Which antigens these TCRs recognize remains unknown. Receptors were amplified or captured by 5' RACE. Sequencer: Illumina HiSeq 2500. Using fastp at Q25 and MiXCR, TCRdb reprocessed the public reads and kept productive beta chains. Entries that share a CDR3 protein sequence are merged under the most common genes and DNA. The sample data list approximately 550,000 distinct CDR3 sequences, and more than 9.5% of these were observed just once. The biggest ten clones account for about 6.8% of the sample. Sequences were obtained from blood, either unsorted or a sorted T cell fraction (not recorded which). The receptors here all came from a male donor with ankylosing spondylitis.

This clonotype has a handful of counts. This chain connects TRBV14 to TRBJ2-1, with 7 bases matching TRBD2. V shed 0 bases and J 2 bases; nucleotides not matched to a gene: 10. Germline lookup yields CDR1 SGHDN and CDR2 FVKESK. This CDR3 has 18 residues. CDR3 DNA: TGTGCCAGCAGCCAAGATCGCGGCGGGAGCGGCACCTACAATGAGCAGTTCTTC. It codes for CASSQDRGGSGTYNEQFF. Using reference TRBV14 and TRBJ2-1 for the parts outside the CDR3, the full variable domain is EAGVTQFPSHSVIEKGQTVTLRCDPISGHDNLYWYRRVMGKEIKFLLHFVKESKQDESGMPNNRFLAERTGGTYSTLKVQPAELEDSGVYFCASSQDRGGSGTYNEQFFGPGTRLTVL.

The V and J genes are TRBV5-1 and TRBJ2-7; the D is unclear. Germline CDR1 SGHRS, CDR2 YFSETQ. Trimming pared 4 bases from V and 1 base from J, leaving 12 bases between. The CDR3 is 14 amino acids. The CDR3 region has the DNA TGCGCCAGCAGCCACGCTTCGGAGTCCTACGAGCAGTACTTC. Amino acid sequence: CASSHASESYEQYF.

This clonotype was counted a few times. The chain couples TRBV25-1 to TRBJ2-4, with D possibly TRBD2 on 5 matching bases. Looked up from germline, CDR1 is MGHDK and CDR2 is SYGVNS. Trimming took 0 bases from V and 5 from J, leaving 14 bases between them. CDR3 length: 16 residues. CDR3 in amino acids: CASSEYRRGLENIQYF. CDR3 DNA: TGTGCCAGCAGTGAATATCGTCGGGGATTGGAAAACATTCAGTACTTC.

In this sample, this clonotype turned up a few times. V and J are TRBV5-1 and TRBJ2-3, with 9 bases matching TRBD2. V shed 5 bases and J 4 bases; nucleotides not matched to a gene: 5. Looked up from germline, CDR1 is SGHRS and CDR2 is YFSETQ. The CDR3 consists of 14 residues. DNA for the CDR3: TGCGCCAGCAGACGGACTAGCGTAGCAGATACGCAGTATTTT. Encoded protein: CASRRTSVADTQYF.

V is TRBV7-2 and J is TRBJ2-3, with D possibly TRBD2 on 5 matching bases. V shed 5 bases and J shed 6 bases, with 15 bases lying between them. In germline, CDR1 is SGHTA, CDR2 FQGNSA. The CDR3 length is 14 residues. The CDR3 protein is CASSPSRIGDTQYF. CDR3 sequence (DNA): TGTGCCAGCAGCCCTAGCCGGATCGGGGATACGCAGTATTTT.

About this clonotype: One base away lies a much larger clone, so this may be a sequencing read error. The rearrangement joins TRBV11-2 to TRBJ2-5; possibly TRBD2 for D (5 bases). Germline V gene data show CDR1 as SGHAT and CDR2 as FQNNGV. The CDR3 is 15 residues long. The ends were cut back, 2 bases at V and 0 bases at J, with 10 bases in the middle. CDR3 sequence: CASSLLVGDQETQYF. As DNA, the CDR3 is TGTGCCAGCAGCTTACTGGTGGGAGACCAAGAGACCCAGTACTTC.

The chain uses TRBV3-1 and TRBJ1-3; D is perhaps TRBD1 (6 bases). The germline gives CDR1 LGHDT, CDR2 YNNKEL (reference sequence). With 6 bases removed from V and 4 bases from J, the gap between germline ends came to 13 bases. The CDR3 runs 14 residues. The CDR3 DNA sequence: TGTGCCAGCAGAACAGGGAACTACGGAAACACCATATATTTT. Encoded protein: CASRTGNYGNTIYF.

Ten or more counts support this clonotype. The chain employs TRBV5-1 and TRBJ2-1, with TRBD2 identical over 9 bases. Trimming took 1 base from V and 6 from J; bases not matched to a gene: 11. Germline CDR1 reads SGHRS; CDR2 reads YFSETQ. CDR3 length: 17 amino acids. The CDR3 spells CASSLTTSGQGVNEQFF. CDR3 DNA sequence: TGCGCCAGCAGCTTGACGACTAGCGGCCAGGGGGTCAATGAGCAGTTCTTC.

The table lists this clonotype with many counts. This chain links TRBV7-9 with TRBJ2-3; D may be TRBD2 (6 bases). Germline-derived CDR1 and CDR2 are SEHNR and FQNEAQ (reference sequence). The CDR3 is 16 residues long. V gave up 5 bases and J gave up 3 bases, with 18 bases separating them. The CDR3 DNA sequence: TGTGCCAGCAGCCGAAGACCAGACGGGAGAACAGATACGCAGTATTTT. The encoded protein is CASSRRPDGRTDTQYF.

The V and J genes are TRBV4-2 and TRBJ1-3; TRBD1 aligns across 10 bases. The trim removed 5 bases at V and 4 bases at J, leaving 5 bases unmatched. Per the germline V gene, CDR1 is LGHNA and CDR2 is YNFKEQ. The CDR3 has 15 residues. The CDR3 is CASSDRGRAGNTIYF. The CDR3 coding sequence is TGTGCCAGCAGCGACAGGGGGCGAGCGGGAAACACCATATATTTT.

This clonotype occurred a few times. This chain joins TRBV20-1 and TRBJ2-1; D ambiguous. V lost 6 bases to trimming and J lost 4 bases, with 10 bases between them. The CDR3 has 12 amino acids. In germline, CDR1 is DFQATT, CDR2 SNEGSKA (reference sequence). The CDR3 protein is CSAPFVYNEQFF. The CDR3, as DNA: TGCAGTGCCCCGTTCGTGTACAATGAGCAGTTCTTC.

This clonotype showed up just a few times. This chain joins TRBV9 and TRBJ2-1; 8 nucleotides line up with TRBD2. Unmatched junction bases numbered 3, after V lost 2 bases and J lost 2 bases. Germline V gives CDR1 SGDLS, CDR2 YYNGEE. This CDR3 spans 15 amino acids. The CDR3 loop reads CASSVRLATYNEQFF. The CDR3 nucleotides are TGTGCCAGCAGCGTCCGACTAGCGACCTACAATGAGCAGTTCTTC.

The chain has TRBV11-3 and TRBJ2-1; D is unresolved. In germline, CDR1 is SGHNT, CDR2 YENEEA. This CDR3 is 14 amino acids long. The V and J ends lost 5 bases and 5 bases respectively, with 13 bases between them. In nucleotides, the CDR3 is TGTGCCAGCAGCCCCTCCTACGGGCACAATGAGCAGTTCTTC. Its translation is CASSPSYGHNEQFF.

The sample holds a few counts of this clonotype. The chain combines TRBV20-1 with TRBJ2-1, with TRBD2 identical over 9 bases. The CDR3 is made up of 13 amino acids. Trimming removed 6 bases from V and 4 bases from J; junction bases left unmatched: 4. CDR1 is DFQATT and CDR2 is SNEGSKA in the germline V gene (reference sequence). The CDR3 DNA is TGCAGTGCCCTAGCGGGGTTATACAATGAGCAGTTCTTC. It yields the protein CSALAGLYNEQFF.

The chain is built from TRBV12-3 or TRBV12-4 and TRBJ2-1; the match to TRBD2 covers 12 bases. Trimming took 6 bases from V and 9 from J; bases not matched to a gene: 6. The CDR3 length is 14 residues. CDR3 in DNA: TGTGCCAGCAGGGCTAGCGGGAGGGCAGGTGAGCAGTTCTTC. It encodes CASRASGRAGEQFF.

Only a few counts were recorded for this clonotype. The genes are TRBV20-1 and TRBJ2-7; D gene unclear. The germline V and J ends were trimmed by 0 bases and 5 bases, with 20 bases remaining between them. CDR3 size: 16 residues. Germline values: CDR1 DFQATT, CDR2 SNEGSKA (reference sequence). The CDR3 DNA sequence: TGCAGTGCTAGAGATGCCCAGCGCGCCTACCTCCACGAGCAGTACTTC. Residues: CSARDAQRAYLHEQYF.

This clonotype has at least ten counts. The rearrangement uses TRBV7-9 and TRBJ1-2; the match to TRBD1 covers 10 bases. The CDR3 is made up of 16 amino acids. The ends lost 1 base at V and 0 bases at J; junction bases unmatched: 2. Germline V CDR1 and CDR2: SEHNR, FQNEAQ (reference sequence). CDR3 sequence (DNA): TGTGCCAGCAGCTTAGGTGGGACAGGGGCTAACTATGGCTACACCTTC. Translation: CASSLGGTGANYGYTF. The entire variable domain, with the rest obtained from reference TRBV7-9 and TRBJ1-2, is as follows: DTGVSQNPRHKITKRGQNVTFRCDPISEHNRLYWYRQTLGQGPEFLTYFQNEAQLEKSRLLSDRFSAERPKGSFSTLEIQRTEQGDSAMYLCASSLGGTGANYGYTFGSGTRLTVV.

The chain recombines TRBV5-1 with TRBJ2-1, with D perhaps matching TRBD1 (6 bases). Trimming removed 3 bases from V and 4 bases from J, with 11 bases in between. CDR1 and CDR2 (germline): SGHRS, YFSETQ. The length of the CDR3 is 14 residues. CDR3 coding DNA: TGCGCCAGCAGCTGGACAGCCCTTTACAATGAGCAGTTCTTC. It encodes CASSWTALYNEQFF.

This clonotype was counted between two and nine times. The chain recombines TRBV7-8 with TRBJ1-4; TRBD1 matches at 7 bases. CDR1 and CDR2 (germline): SGHVS, FQNEAQ. The CDR3 is 15 amino acids. Trimming removed 4 bases from V and 0 bases from J; junction bases left unmatched: 2. This CDR3 is CASSSGTATNEKLFF. CDR3 DNA sequence: TGTGCCAGCAGCTCTGGGACAGCAACTAATGAAAAACTGTTTTTT.

This clonotype was observed a few times. The V and J genes are TRBV19 and TRBJ1-5; D gene unclear. Per the germline V gene, CDR1 is LNHDA and CDR2 is SQIVND (reference sequence). The CDR3 is 15 amino acids. V was shortened by 1 base and J by 1 base, with 8 bases between the two germline ends. The CDR3 is CASSIVKRSNQPQHF. The CDR3 bases are TGTGCCAGTAGTATAGTTAAAAGGAGCAATCAGCCCCAGCATTTT.

This clonotype was seen a few times. The genes are TRBV6-5 and TRBJ1-1; a possible D gene is TRBD1 (6 bases). The CDR3 loop spans 14 amino acids. Germline CDR1 reads MNHEY; CDR2 reads SVGAGI. Between the trimmed V and J ends, which lost 2 bases and 5 bases, there was a span of 12 bases. The CDR3 here is CASSYRDRPTEAFF. The CDR3 DNA reads as TGTGCCAGCAGTTACCGAGACAGGCCGACTGAAGCTTTCTTT.

This clonotype was counted ten times or more. The chain couples TRBV29-1 to TRBJ1-2, with 9 positions matching TRBD1. There are 14 residues in the CDR3. CDR1 SQVTM and CDR2 ANQGSEA come from the germline V gene. The V and J ends lost 4 bases and 3 bases, in that order; junction bases with no gene match: 6. DNA of the CDR3: TGCAGCGTTGCGGGACAGGGAGAACACTATGGCTACACCTTC. Translation gives CSVAGQGEHYGYTF.

The rearrangement links TRBV9 to TRBJ2-1; no definite D call. The V and J ends lost 4 bases and 7 bases respectively, with 18 bases between them. CDR3 length: 15 residues. Germline CDR1 is SGDLS and CDR2 is YYNGEE. The CDR3 nucleotides are TGTGCCAGCAGCTTTACACCCCTCGAAGGGAATGAGCAGTTCTTC. The encoded protein is CASSFTPLEGNEQFF.

The V and J genes are TRBV30 and TRBJ2-6, with D possibly TRBD1 on 6 matching bases. Germline CDR1 reads GTSNPN; CDR2 reads SVGIG (reference sequence). The CDR3 runs 17 residues. V dropped 3 bases and J dropped 3 bases, with 18 bases sitting between them. DNA of the CDR3: TGTGCCTGGAGCGAAGGGGCACAGGGCTTTGGGGCCAACGTCCTGACTTTC. Its protein is CAWSEGAQGFGANVLTF.

This clonotype was recorded a few times. V gene TRBV18 combines with J gene TRBJ2-3; 12 nucleotides align to TRBD2. Per germline, CDR1 KGHSH and CDR2 LQKENI. Unmatched junction bases numbered 9, after V lost 0 bases and J lost 8 bases. The CDR3 sequence is 17 residues long. This CDR3 is CASSPPLAGGPGGTQYF. DNA for the CDR3: TGTGCCAGCTCACCACCCCTAGCGGGAGGGCCGGGAGGTACGCAGTATTTT.

The chain joins TRBV20-1 to TRBJ1-1; D is unresolved. The CDR3 contains 14 residues. Germline-derived CDR1 and CDR2 are DFQATT and SNEGSKA (reference sequence). Between the trimmed V and J ends, which lost 3 bases and 0 bases, there was a span of 11 bases. CDR3 sequence (DNA): TGCAGTGCTAGGGAGAACTACATGAACACTGAAGCTTTCTTT. Translation gives CSARENYMNTEAFF.

The chain couples TRBV25-1 to TRBJ1-1; 7 bases match TRBD1. V was pared by 5 bases and J by 4 bases, with 7 bases of the junction left unmatched. The CDR3 covers 14 residues. Per the germline V gene, CDR1 is MGHDK and CDR2 is SYGVNS. The CDR3 DNA sequence: TGTGCCAGCAGTACCATGACAGGGCCCACTGAAGCTTTCTTT. Encoded protein: CASSTMTGPTEAFF.

J is TRBJ1-6 and V is TRBV20-1; the match to TRBD1 covers 8 bases. J was trimmed by 6 bases and V by 2 bases; bases with no gene match: 6. CDR1 and CDR2 from the germline V gene are DFQATT and SNEGSKA (reference sequence). This CDR3 has 15 amino acids. CDR3 in amino acids: CSARTSGGPNSPLHF. The CDR3 DNA reads TGCAGTGCTAGAACATCAGGGGGCCCTAATTCACCCCTCCACTTT.